One and the same sample provided the 11 T cell receptor beta chains below, sequenced in a study of cytotoxic CD8 clonotypes in ibrutinib-treated CLL. Assay used: immunoSEQ multiplex PCR; TCRdb lists only in-frame clones, some missing. The data show 100,000 to 150,000 clones, roughly 88% seen once. The source was PBMCs, collected after 24 months of ibrutinib treatment. The receptors here all came from a human donor with chronic lymphocytic leukemia.

The chain employs TRBV7-8 and TRBJ2-6, with D perhaps TRBD1 (5 bases). This CDR3 is 17 amino acids long. Germline V gene sequence: CDR1 SGHVS, CDR2 FQNEAQ. Trimming cost V 1 base and J 0 bases, with 10 bases left between them. The CDR3 bases are TGTGCCAGCAGCTTAGGACAGTTGAGCTCTGGGGCCAACGTCCTGACTTTC. This codes for CASSLGQLSSGANVLTF.

The chain joins TRBV27 to TRBJ2-1; D assignment may be TRBD1 or TRBD2 (5 bases each). CDR1 and CDR2 (germline): MNHEY, SMNVEV (reference sequence). The CDR3 is 13 amino acids. Trimming stripped 2 bases from V and 10 bases from J, with 12 bases between. Here the CDR3 reads CASSLGGTTEQFF. The DNA of the CDR3 is TGTGCCAGCAGTTTAGGGGGAACTACCGAGCAGTTCTTC.

The chain combines TRBV18 with TRBJ2-7; 11 bases are a match to TRBD2. The CDR3 totals 15 residues. Germline assignment: CDR1 KGHSH and CDR2 LQKENI. V lost 3 bases to trimming and J lost 3 bases; unmatched junction nucleotides: 4. The CDR3: CASSPGTSGFYEQYF. The CDR3 DNA is TGTGCCAGCTCACCCGGGACTAGCGGATTCTACGAGCAGTACTTC.

This chain connects TRBV7-2 to TRBJ2-1; TRBD2 matches 9 bases. There are 14 residues in the CDR3. The V gene's germline CDR1 is SGHTA and CDR2 FQGNSA. With 6 bases clipped from V and 1 base from J, the junction kept 1 base outside the gene matches. The CDR3 protein is CASSLAGSYNEQFF. CDR3 nucleotide sequence: TGTGCCAGCAGTCTAGCGGGGTCCTACAATGAGCAGTTCTTC.

The rearrangement uses TRBV27 and TRBJ1-6; D perhaps matches TRBD1 (5 bases). This CDR3 has 16 amino acids. CDR1 is MNHEY and CDR2 is SMNVEV in the germline V gene (reference sequence). The V end lost 6 bases, the J end lost 7 bases, and 19 bases lay between the germline ends. The CDR3 DNA sequence: TGTGCCAGCAGGGGGACCTACGCGGGGGAAAATTCACCCCTCCACTTT. Translation: CASRGTYAGENSPLHF.

This chain connects TRBV29-1 to TRBJ1-1; no clear D gene. CDR3 length: 12 amino acids. V lost 8 bases to trimming and J lost 1 base, with 11 bases between them. Germline values: CDR1 SQVTM, CDR2 ANQGSEA. The CDR3 DNA is TGCAGCCATGGCAGTAGGAACACTGAAGCTTTCTTT. Residues: CSHGSRNTEAFF.

The chain uses TRBV5-1 and TRBJ2-3; weak D call: TRBD2 (6 bases). Germline loops: CDR1 SGHRS, CDR2 YFSETQ. CDR3 length: 14 residues. Deletions cut 3 bases from V and 3 bases from J, with 11 bases between. The CDR3 DNA reads as TGCGCCAGCAGCTCCTCGAGCGGGACAGATACGCAGTATTTT. Amino acid sequence: CASSSSSGTDTQYF.

The CDR3 sequence is CASSHGWAGVNYGYTF. The DNA of the CDR3 is TGTGCCAGCAGCCACGGATGGGCCGGGGTTAACTATGGCTACACCTTC. The gene calls are TRBV14 and TRBJ1-2; D is unclear. V lost 3 bases to trimming and J lost 1 base, with 15 bases between them. CDR1 SGHDN and CDR2 FVKESK come from the germline V gene. The CDR3 sequence is 16 residues long.

This clone came up a few times. The chain joins TRBV7-9 to TRBJ2-1; D may be TRBD2 (6 bases). The CDR3 covers 16 residues. CDR1 SEHNR and CDR2 FQNEAQ come from the germline V gene (reference sequence). The ends were cut back, 5 bases at V and 0 bases at J, with 14 bases in the middle. CDR3 sequence reads: CASSAGLRSSYNEQFF. CDR3 in DNA: TGTGCCAGCAGCGCGGGGCTTCGGAGCTCCTACAATGAGCAGTTCTTC.

The chain uses TRBV5-1 and TRBJ2-1; the match to TRBD2 covers 9 bases. From germline, CDR1 is SGHRS and CDR2 YFSETQ. V trimming: 4 bases; J trimming: 9 bases; junction bases outside the gene matches: 8. The length of the CDR3 is 14 residues. DNA of the CDR3: TGCGCCAGCAGCCCCCAGGGGACTAGCAGTGAGCAGTTCTTC. As protein: CASSPQGTSSEQFF.

In this sample, this clone turned up once. The chain links TRBV5-1 to TRBJ1-2, with unresolved D. Per germline, CDR1 SGHRS and CDR2 YFSETQ. CDR3 length: 17 residues. Trimming took 5 bases from V and 8 from J, leaving 28 bases between them. The CDR3 protein is CASRPRSSANPELGYTF. The CDR3 region has the DNA TGCGCCAGCAGACCTAGGTCATCAGCGAACCCCGAACTCGGCTACACCTTC.